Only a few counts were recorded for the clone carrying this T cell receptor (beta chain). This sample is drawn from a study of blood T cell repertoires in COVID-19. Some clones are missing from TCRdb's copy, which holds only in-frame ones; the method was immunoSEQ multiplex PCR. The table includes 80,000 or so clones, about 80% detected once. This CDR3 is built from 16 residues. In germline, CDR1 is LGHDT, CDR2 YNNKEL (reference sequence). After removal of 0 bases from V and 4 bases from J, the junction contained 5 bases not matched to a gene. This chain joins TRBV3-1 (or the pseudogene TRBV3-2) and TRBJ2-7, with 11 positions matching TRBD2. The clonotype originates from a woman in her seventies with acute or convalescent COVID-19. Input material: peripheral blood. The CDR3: CASSQDGASGGYEQYF. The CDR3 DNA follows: TGTGCCAGCAGCCAAGATGGCGCTAGCGGGGGGTACGAGCAGTACTTC.